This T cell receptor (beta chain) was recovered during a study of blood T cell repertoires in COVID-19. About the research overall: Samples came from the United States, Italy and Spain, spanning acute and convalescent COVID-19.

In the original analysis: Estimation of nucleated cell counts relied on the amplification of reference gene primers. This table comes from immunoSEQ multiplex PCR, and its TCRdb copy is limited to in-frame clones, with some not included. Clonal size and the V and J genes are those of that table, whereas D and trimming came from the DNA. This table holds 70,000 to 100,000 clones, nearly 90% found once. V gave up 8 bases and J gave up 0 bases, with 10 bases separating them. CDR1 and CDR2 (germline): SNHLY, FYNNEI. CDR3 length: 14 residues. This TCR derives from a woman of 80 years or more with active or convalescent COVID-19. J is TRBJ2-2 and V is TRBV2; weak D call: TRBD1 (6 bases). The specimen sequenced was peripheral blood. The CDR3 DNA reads TGTGCCAGCCAGGGACAAACGAACACCGGGGAGCTGTTTTTT. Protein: CASQGQTNTGELFF.